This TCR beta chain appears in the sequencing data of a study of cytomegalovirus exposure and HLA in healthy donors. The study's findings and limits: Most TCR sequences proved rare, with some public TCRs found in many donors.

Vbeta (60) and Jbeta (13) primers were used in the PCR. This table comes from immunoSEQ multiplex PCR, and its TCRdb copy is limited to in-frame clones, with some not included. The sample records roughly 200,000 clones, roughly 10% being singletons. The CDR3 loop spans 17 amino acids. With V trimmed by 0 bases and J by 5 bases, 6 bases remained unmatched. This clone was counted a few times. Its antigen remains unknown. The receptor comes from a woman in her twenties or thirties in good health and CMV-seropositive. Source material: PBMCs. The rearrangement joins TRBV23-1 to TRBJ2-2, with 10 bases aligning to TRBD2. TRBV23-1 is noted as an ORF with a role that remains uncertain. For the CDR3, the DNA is TGCGCCAGCAGTCAATCGTTGCTAGCGGGAGAGACCGGGGAGCTGTTTTTT. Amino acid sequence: CASSQSLLAGETGELFF.